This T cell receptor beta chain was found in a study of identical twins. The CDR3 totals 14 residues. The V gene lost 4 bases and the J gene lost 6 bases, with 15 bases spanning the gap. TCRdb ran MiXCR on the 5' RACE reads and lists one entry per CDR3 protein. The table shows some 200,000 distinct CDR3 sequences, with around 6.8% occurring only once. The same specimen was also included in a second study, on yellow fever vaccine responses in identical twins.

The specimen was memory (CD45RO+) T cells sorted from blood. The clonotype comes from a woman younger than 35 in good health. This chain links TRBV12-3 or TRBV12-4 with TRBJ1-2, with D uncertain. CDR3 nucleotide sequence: TGTGCCAGCAGTTCGACTGCCAGGTGGGATGGCTACACCTTC. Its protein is CASSSTARWDGYTF.